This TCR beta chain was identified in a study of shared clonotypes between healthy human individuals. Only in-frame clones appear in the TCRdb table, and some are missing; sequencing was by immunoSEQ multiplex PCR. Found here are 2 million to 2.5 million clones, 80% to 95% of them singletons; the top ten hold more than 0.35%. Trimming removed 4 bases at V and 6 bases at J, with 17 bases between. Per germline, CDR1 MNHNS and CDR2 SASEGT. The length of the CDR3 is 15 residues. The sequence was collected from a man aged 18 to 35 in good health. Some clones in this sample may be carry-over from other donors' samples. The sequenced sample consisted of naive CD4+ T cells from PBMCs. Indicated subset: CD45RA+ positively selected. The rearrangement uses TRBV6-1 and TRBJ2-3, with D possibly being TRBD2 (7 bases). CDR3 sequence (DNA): TGTGCCAGCAGTGGAGCTAGTGCGGGGGCGGATACGCAGTATTTT. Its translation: CASSGASAGADTQYF.